These T cell receptor beta chains were read from a single sample in a study of breast tumors, draining lymph nodes, adjacent tissues. TCRdb redid the calling of the multiplex PCR reads with MiXCR, one entry per CDR3 protein. The repertoire holds tens of thousands of distinct CDR3 sequences, with roughly 30% as singletons. Sequencing input: axillary lymph node tissue. The receptors were gathered from a female donor with breast cancer. Some clones in this sample may be carry-over from other donors' samples. CDR3s include the opening cysteine and the closing phenylalanine or tryptophan. Each record gives: D gene, V gene, clone size, J gene, CDR3 DNA, CDR3 protein. D genes are given only for firm matches. For some rows the clone size is stated as once, few or many, or as a class when expanded; others skip it.

d_call: .
v_call: TRBV7-2
clone_size: many
j_call: TRBJ2-7
cdr3_nt: TGTGCCAGCAGCTTAGCTGTAGCGCCTAACTACGAGCAGTACTTC
cdr3_aa: CASSLAVAPNYEQYF

d_call: .
v_call: TRBV19
clone_size: many
j_call: TRBJ2-5
cdr3_nt: TGTGCCAGTAGTGCCACCGAAACTAGTGGGGGGGAGACCCAGTACTTC
cdr3_aa: CASSATETSGGETQYF

d_call: .
v_call: TRBV7-9
clone_size: many
j_call: TRBJ1-2
cdr3_nt: TGTGCCAGCAGCTTAGCAGGGGCTGGCTACACCTTC
cdr3_aa: CASSLAGAGYTF

d_call: .
v_call: TRBV20-1
clone_size: once
j_call: TRBJ2-7
cdr3_nt: TGCAGTGCTAGGAGCGGGCAGGACCCCTGCGAGCGGTACTTC
cdr3_aa: CSARSGQDPCERYF

d_call: .
v_call: TRBV15
clone_size: .
j_call: TRBJ2-7
cdr3_nt: TGTGCCACCAGCGGAGGTAGCGTAGGGGGCTACGAGCAGTACTTC
cdr3_aa: CATSGGSVGGYEQYF

d_call: TRBD2
v_call: TRBV10-3
clone_size: few
j_call: TRBJ2-3
cdr3_nt: TGTGCCATCAGTGAGTCGGTAGCGGGAGCGGCCACAGATACGCAGTATTTT
cdr3_aa: CAISESVAGAATDTQYF

d_call: TRBD2
v_call: TRBV7-9
clone_size: .
j_call: TRBJ2-3
cdr3_nt: TGTGCCAGCAGCTTCGGCGGGAGCTCCTACAATGAGCAGTATTTT
cdr3_aa: CASSFGGSSYNEQYF

d_call: TRBD2
v_call: TRBV28
clone_size: many
j_call: TRBJ2-5
cdr3_nt: TGTGCCAGCAGCTCTACCGGGACTAGCGGGACGGTTACCCAGTACTTC
cdr3_aa: CASSSTGTSGTVTQYF

d_call: .
v_call: TRBV3-1
clone_size: many
j_call: TRBJ2-5
cdr3_nt: TGTGCCAGCACCCAACTTAGGGGGGAGACCCAGTACTTC
cdr3_aa: CASTQLRGETQYF

d_call: TRBD1
v_call: TRBV6-2/TRBV6-3
clone_size: .
j_call: TRBJ1-5
cdr3_nt: TGTGCCAGCAGTCCCGGGAGTGACAGGGATCAGCCCCAGCATTTT
cdr3_aa: CASSPGSDRDQPQHF

d_call: .
v_call: TRBV7-3
clone_size: .
j_call: TRBJ2-1
cdr3_nt: TGTGCCAGCAGGGTAGCAGGAGATAATGAGCAGCTCTTC
cdr3_aa: CASRVAGDNEQLF

d_call: .
v_call: TRBV24-1
clone_size: many
j_call: TRBJ2-7
cdr3_nt: TGTGCCACCAGTGGGCAGGGCCACGAGCAGTACTTC
cdr3_aa: CATSGQGHEQYF

d_call: TRBD1
v_call: TRBV5-1
clone_size: many
j_call: TRBJ2-2
cdr3_nt: TGCGCCAGCAGCGCAAGGACAGGGGCAGGCGGGGAGCTGTTTTTT
cdr3_aa: CASSARTGAGGELFF

d_call: TRBD2
v_call: TRBV6-7
clone_size: many
j_call: TRBJ2-5
cdr3_nt: TGTGCCAGCAGCCTCACTCCGGGACTAGCGGGAGAGACCCAGTACTTC
cdr3_aa: CASSLTPGLAGETQYF

d_call: TRBD2
v_call: TRBV24-1
clone_size: many
j_call: TRBJ2-1
cdr3_nt: TGTGCCACCAGTCTAGCGGATTACAATGAGCAGTTCTTC
cdr3_aa: CATSLADYNEQFF

d_call: .
v_call: TRBV2
clone_size: many
j_call: TRBJ2-2
cdr3_nt: TGTGCCAGCAGGCCCGAAATTACCGGGGAGCTGTTTTTT
cdr3_aa: CASRPEITGELFF

d_call: TRBD2
v_call: TRBV4-1
clone_size: many
j_call: TRBJ2-7
cdr3_nt: TGCGCCAGCAGCCAAGAAGGACTAGCGGGAGGGGCCTACGAGCAGTACTTC
cdr3_aa: CASSQEGLAGGAYEQYF

d_call: TRBD1
v_call: TRBV10-3
clone_size: .
j_call: TRBJ1-5
cdr3_nt: TGTGCCATCAGGGGGGTCGTAGACACTGAAGCTTTCCAGGGGGCGGCGGGCCAGCCCCAGCATTTT
cdr3_aa: CAIRGVVDTEAFQGAAGQPQHF

d_call: .
v_call: TRBV7-3
clone_size: many
j_call: TRBJ2-5
cdr3_nt: TGTGCCAGCAGCTTTTCCCGGGAAGAGACCCAGTACTTC
cdr3_aa: CASSFSREETQYF

d_call: .
v_call: TRBV14
clone_size: many
j_call: TRBJ2-5
cdr3_nt: TGTGCCAGCAGCCGAAGTACAGTGGAGACCCAGTACTTC
cdr3_aa: CASSRSTVETQYF

d_call: TRBD1
v_call: TRBV7-9
clone_size: many
j_call: TRBJ2-5
cdr3_nt: TGTGCCAGCAGCTTAGAGACAGGGGAAAGGGGGACCCAGTACTTC
cdr3_aa: CASSLETGERGTQYF

d_call: .
v_call: TRBV6-2/TRBV6-3
clone_size: .
j_call: TRBJ2-1
cdr3_nt: TGTGCCAGCAGTCACTCGATCCAGCGGTCCTACAATGAGCAGTTCTTC
cdr3_aa: CASSHSIQRSYNEQFF

d_call: .
v_call: TRBV9
clone_size: .
j_call: TRBJ1-6
cdr3_nt: TGTGCCAGCAGCGCTGGACAGTATAATTCACCCCTCCACTTT
cdr3_aa: CASSAGQYNSPLHF

d_call: TRBD1
v_call: TRBV10-3
clone_size: .
j_call: TRBJ1-6
cdr3_nt: TGTGCCATCAGTGAGCTACCGCCGGGACAGGGTCGTTCACCCCTCCACTTT
cdr3_aa: CAISELPPGQGRSPLHF

d_call: .
v_call: TRBV28
clone_size: many
j_call: TRBJ2-5
cdr3_nt: TGTGCCAGCACCATAGGGTCAGAGACCCAGTACTTC
cdr3_aa: CASTIGSETQYF

d_call: .
v_call: TRBV12-3/TRBV12-4
clone_size: once
j_call: TRBJ2-5
cdr3_nt: TGTGCCAGCAGTTTCTCCCCCGGGGGACAGTTCGAGACCCAGTACTTC
cdr3_aa: CASSFSPGGQFETQYF

d_call: TRBD2
v_call: TRBV10-3
clone_size: many
j_call: TRBJ2-2
cdr3_nt: TGTGCCGCTATGCGGGAGATCGGGGAGCTGTTTTTT
cdr3_aa: CAAMREIGELFF

d_call: .
v_call: TRBV19
clone_size: .
j_call: TRBJ1-1
cdr3_nt: TGTGCCTCCTTTAGCCCGCTCGCTGAAGCTTTCTTT
cdr3_aa: CASFSPLAEAFF

d_call: .
v_call: TRBV9
clone_size: .
j_call: TRBJ2-7
cdr3_nt: TGTGCCAGCAGCGCAGACAGGCTAGGACCCTCAGCCCACGAGCAATACTTC
cdr3_aa: CASSADRLGPSAHEQYF

d_call: .
v_call: TRBV20-1
clone_size: .
j_call: TRBJ1-1
cdr3_nt: TGCAGTGCGGACAGAGGGGGGGGGTTGACTGAAGCTTTCTTT
cdr3_aa: CSADRGGGLTEAFF

d_call: .
v_call: TRBV4-3
clone_size: many
j_call: TRBJ1-1
cdr3_nt: TGCGCCAGCAGCCAACAAGGTGGTGGCACTGAAGCTTTCTTT
cdr3_aa: CASSQQGGGTEAFF

d_call: TRBD2
v_call: TRBV4-3
clone_size: many
j_call: TRBJ2-3
cdr3_nt: TGCGCCAGCAGCCAAGCCACCTCCAAGACTAGCGGGACGGGAGATACGCAGTATTTT
cdr3_aa: CASSQATSKTSGTGDTQYF

d_call: TRBD1
v_call: TRBV6-1
clone_size: .
j_call: TRBJ1-2
cdr3_nt: TGTGCCAGCAGGACAGGGGGCCAAACCACCTTCTACACCTTC
cdr3_aa: CASRTGGQTTFYTF

d_call: TRBD1
v_call: TRBV5-1
clone_size: .
j_call: TRBJ1-2
cdr3_nt: TGCGCCAGCAGCTTTTACAGGGGGCAAGATGGCTACACCTTC
cdr3_aa: CASSFYRGQDGYTF

d_call: TRBD2
v_call: TRBV7-2
clone_size: .
j_call: TRBJ2-1
cdr3_nt: TGTGCCAGCAGCTTAGTGCGGGAGGGGGCACTTGAGCAGTTCTTC
cdr3_aa: CASSLVREGALEQFF

d_call: TRBD1
v_call: TRBV6-5
clone_size: many
j_call: TRBJ2-7
cdr3_nt: TGTGCCAGCAGTCATCCGGGACAGGGGGCGGTTGAGCAGTACTTC
cdr3_aa: CASSHPGQGAVEQYF

d_call: TRBD2
v_call: TRBV6-5
clone_size: many
j_call: TRBJ2-1
cdr3_nt: TGTGCCAGCAGTACTACTCGCGGGAGGGAGCAGTTCTTC
cdr3_aa: CASSTTRGREQFF

d_call: .
v_call: TRBV7-2
clone_size: many
j_call: TRBJ2-5
cdr3_nt: TGTGCCAGCAGCCTAGAGATGGAGACCCAGTACTTC
cdr3_aa: CASSLEMETQYF

d_call: .
v_call: TRBV29-1
clone_size: .
j_call: TRBJ1-6
cdr3_nt: .
cdr3_aa: CTSVPIGSSPLHF

d_call: .
v_call: TRBV12-3/TRBV12-4
clone_size: .
j_call: TRBJ2-5
cdr3_nt: TGTGCCAGCAGTTTCCGGGCACGGACCCGGTACTTC
cdr3_aa: CASSFRARTRYF

d_call: TRBD1
v_call: TRBV19
clone_size: many
j_call: TRBJ1-6
cdr3_nt: TGTGCCAGTAGTATTGGGACAGGGGAATGGGTTTCCCTCCACTTT
cdr3_aa: CASSIGTGEWVSLHF

d_call: .
v_call: TRBV20-1
clone_size: many
j_call: TRBJ2-1
cdr3_nt: TGCAGTGCTTCCCAGAGATGGAATGAGCAGTTCTTC
cdr3_aa: CSASQRWNEQFF

d_call: TRBD2
v_call: TRBV18
clone_size: many
j_call: TRBJ2-1
cdr3_nt: TGTGCCAGCTCACCACCCGGCGGGAGTCTTATCGAGTTCTTC
cdr3_aa: CASSPPGGSLIEFF

d_call: .
v_call: TRBV6-2/TRBV6-3
clone_size: many
j_call: TRBJ2-3
cdr3_nt: TGTGCCAGCAGTGCACAGGGCCGGGGCACAGATACGCAGTATTTT
cdr3_aa: CASSAQGRGTDTQYF

d_call: .
v_call: TRBV10-3
clone_size: once
j_call: TRBJ1-1
cdr3_nt: TGTGTCATCAGTGAATTTGGGGTGAACACTGAAGCTTTCTTT
cdr3_aa: CVISEFGVNTEAFF

d_call: TRBD1
v_call: TRBV6-1
clone_size: .
j_call: TRBJ2-2
cdr3_nt: TGTGCCAGCAGTGGAAGGACAGGGGCTGGAAACACCGGGGAGCTGTTTTTT
cdr3_aa: CASSGRTGAGNTGELFF

d_call: .
v_call: TRBV9
clone_size: many
j_call: TRBJ2-3
cdr3_nt: TGTGCCAGCTCGAACGGCGGCACAGATACGCAGTATTTT
cdr3_aa: CASSNGGTDTQYF